These T cell receptor beta chains were read from a single sample in a study of cytomegalovirus exposure and HLA in healthy donors. This table comes from immunoSEQ multiplex PCR, and its TCRdb copy is limited to in-frame clones, with some not included. The sample contains roughly 100,000 clones, 60% to 80% of which appear only once. Sequenced: PBMCs. The receptors were gathered from a man in his thirties or forties in good health and CMV-seronegative. Both conserved end residues are part of each CDR3.

j_call v_call cdr3_aa
TRBJ2-7 TRBV19 CASSIMDSYEQYF
TRBJ2-1 TRBV2 CASSVLSYEQFF
TRBJ2-3 TRBV9 CASSAGTGTTDTQYF
TRBJ2-5 TRBV29-1 CSVGFVGPREQYF
TRBJ2-2 TRBV7-9 CASSFSRNTGELFF
TRBJ2-5 TRBV2 CASSEGGLAGGKETQYF
TRBJ1-3 TRBV28 CASSISTGRGSGNTIYF
TRBJ2-1 TRBV9 CASSVARGLLTGDEQFF
TRBJ2-7 TRBV27 CASSLSGSSYEQYF
TRBJ2-1 TRBV30 CAWSVSPFLNEQFF
TRBJ2-7 TRBV5-1 CASSLGSSGSYEQYF
TRBJ2-3 TRBV11-2 CASSSQGVTDTQYF
TRBJ2-1 TRBV7-3 CASSLTVTGVDEQFF
TRBJ2-7 TRBV10-1 CASGGTVTSYEQYF
TRBJ2-5 TRBV4-1 CASSLGDSLGETQYF
TRBJ2-1 TRBV11-2 CASSPNAGLAAQFF
TRBJ2-4 TRBV19 CASTNRTGGQLAKNIQYF
TRBJ2-1 TRBV5-6 CASSLEEPSPIYNEQFF
TRBJ1-1 TRBV7-8 CASSLTTGRGTEAFF
TRBJ1-1 TRBV11-2 CASSPLRQEAFF
TRBJ2-7 TRBV6-6 CASRDTSGYEQYF
TRBJ2-7 TRBV4-2 CASSQEYSYEQYF
TRBJ2-5 TRBV11-2 CASRRAGEGETQYF
TRBJ2-3 TRBV9 CASSLRTGNTDTQYF
TRBJ2-1 TRBV2 CASTIGSGRGKEQFF
TRBJ2-2 TRBV9 CASSVEASGTGELFF
TRBJ2-1 TRBV18 CASSPLGLAGELNEQFF
TRBJ2-7 TRBV15 CATSRYVQARGSYEQYF
TRBJ2-1 TRBV7-3 CASSPLNPAATGYNEQFF
TRBJ2-7 TRBV6-5 CASTQGRYEQYF
TRBJ2-3 TRBV18 CASSPGTRFTDTQYF
TRBJ2-1 TRBV7-6 CASSPRASGGLNEQFF
TRBJ1-1 TRBV7-2 CASSLVRNMNTEAFF
TRBJ1-1 TRBV30 CAWSVGGQAFF
TRBJ1-2 TRBV7-2 CASSRDKNYGYTF
NA TRBV14 CASSPRQGLTYEQYF
TRBJ1-4 TRBV10-3 CATRDGGATNEKLFF
TRBJ1-2 TRBV28 CASSFQAGIYGYTF
TRBJ1-2 TRBV7-2 CASSLDRESYGYTF
TRBJ2-7 TRBV9 CASSATDGGPYEQYF
TRBJ2-1 TRBV6-5 CASRKDRGAFNEQFF
TRBJ1-4 TRBV18 CASSPAGTGGEKLFF
TRBJ2-3 TRBV6-4 CASSVQAGSSNTQYF
TRBJ2-7 TRBV28 CASRRPWGGHEQYF
TRBJ2-1 TRBV10-3 CAIGRRLAGVGNNEQFF